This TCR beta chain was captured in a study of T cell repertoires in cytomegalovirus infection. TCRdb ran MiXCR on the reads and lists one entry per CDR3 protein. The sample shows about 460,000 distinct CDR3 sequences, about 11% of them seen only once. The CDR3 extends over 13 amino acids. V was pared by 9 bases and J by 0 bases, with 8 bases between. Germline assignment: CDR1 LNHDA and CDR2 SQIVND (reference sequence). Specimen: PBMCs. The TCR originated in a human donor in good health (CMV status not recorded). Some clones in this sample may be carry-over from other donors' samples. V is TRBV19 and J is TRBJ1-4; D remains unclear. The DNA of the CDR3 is TGTGCCAGCCAGACGGCAACTAATGAAAAACTGTTTTTT. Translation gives CASQTATNEKLFF. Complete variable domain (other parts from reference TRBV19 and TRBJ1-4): DGGITQSPKYLFRKEGQNVTLSCEQNLNHDAMYWYRQDPGQGLRLIYYSQIVNDFQKGDIAEGYSVSREKKESFPLTVTSAQKNPTAFYLCASQTATNEKLFFGSGTQLSVL.